A single sample is the source of the 29 T cell receptor beta chains below, sequenced in a study of cytomegalovirus exposure and HLA in healthy donors. The PCR contained 60 Vbeta and 13 Jbeta primers. Method: immunoSEQ multiplex PCR; TCRdb's copy keeps in-frame clones and lacks some. The table lists roughly 150,000 clones, around 74% of them singletons. Sequenced: PBMCs. These receptors were collected from a man between 18 and 35 years old in good health and CMV-seronegative.

This clone was seen only once. This chain links TRBV10-3 with TRBJ1-2; possibly TRBD1 for D (6 bases). V lost 0 bases to trimming and J lost 0 bases, with 17 bases between them. The CDR3 contains 18 residues. CDR1 is ENHRY and CDR2 is SYGVKD in the germline V gene. CDR3 protein: CAISESKGAGASNYGYTF. CDR3 DNA: TGTGCCATCAGTGAGTCGAAAGGCGCAGGGGCATCTAACTATGGCTACACCTTC.

Worth noting for this clone: Mismatch with germline at one junction end may stem from a read error. Within the sample, other DNA sequences also encode this same CDR3. V gene TRBV6-1 combines with J gene TRBJ2-7; 8 nucleotides agree with TRBD2. The CDR3 is 13 residues long. Germline CDR1 MNHNS, CDR2 SASEGT. The CDR3: CASIPGRGGEQYF. CDR3 in DNA: TGTGCCAGCATTCCCGGGAGGGGGGGCGAGCAGTACTTT.

This chain joins TRBV5-1 and TRBJ2-3, with 13 nucleotides matching TRBD2. The CDR3 has 16 residues. Trimming took 3 bases from V and 1 from J; bases not matched to a gene: 2. CDR1 SGHRS and CDR2 YFSETQ come from the germline V gene. DNA for the CDR3: TGCGCCAGCAGCTCCGGACTAGCGGGAGGCACAGATACGCAGTATTTT. Amino acid sequence: CASSSGLAGGTDTQYF.

CDR3 region: CASTLSQGYEQYF. The CDR3 DNA reads TGTGCCAGCACCCTCTCACAGGGGTACGAGCAGTACTTC. The gene calls are TRBV6-6 and TRBJ2-7; 7 bases agree with TRBD1. Germline CDR1 is MNHNY and CDR2 is SVGAGI (reference sequence). The CDR3 is made up of 13 amino acids. Trimming at V came to 7 bases and at J to 4 bases, leaving 7 bases not matched to a gene.

V usage is TRBV6-5 and J usage is TRBJ2-5; 7 bases are shared with TRBD1. Per the germline V gene, CDR1 is MNHEY and CDR2 is SVGAGI. The CDR3 is 15 amino acids. Trimming took 6 bases from V and 3 from J; bases not matched to a gene: 10. CDR3 sequence reads: CASRPDWDREETQYF. The CDR3 nucleotides are TGTGCCAGCAGGCCCGATTGGGACAGAGAAGAGACCCAGTACTTC.

The chain joins TRBV5-1 to TRBJ2-1; TRBD2 matches 9 bases. V was clipped by 7 bases and J by 7 bases; unmatched bases: 15. The CDR3 length is 16 residues. The V gene's germline CDR1 is SGHRS and CDR2 YFSETQ. CDR3 loop: CASPGLAGPPGNEQFF. CDR3 nucleotide sequence: TGCGCCAGCCCGGGGCTAGCGGGACCCCCAGGGAATGAGCAGTTCTTC.

The chain couples TRBV5-8 to TRBJ1-2, with 7 bases lining up with TRBD1. Germline V gene sequence: CDR1 SGHTS, CDR2 YDEGEE. The CDR3 covers 13 residues. Unmatched junction bases numbered 8, after V lost 4 bases and J lost 8 bases. The DNA of the CDR3 is TGTGCCAGCAGCCCCCGACAGGGCGGGGGCTACACCTTC. Its translation: CASSPRQGGGYTF. The full variable domain, completed using reference TRBV5-8 and TRBJ1-2, is EAGVTQSPTHLIKTRGQQATLRCSPISGHTSVYWYQQALGLGLQFLLWYDEGEERNRGNFPPRFSGRQFPNYSSELNVNALELEDSALYLCASSPRQGGGYTFGSGTRLTVV.

V is TRBV10-3 and J is TRBJ2-7; 7 positions agree with TRBD1. CDR1 and CDR2 (germline): ENHRY, SYGVKD. This CDR3 contains 15 residues. Germline trimming cut 2 bases from V and 3 bases from J; bases unmatched to any gene: 7. The CDR3 protein is CAISENWRQGYEQYF. The CDR3 DNA reads as TGTGCCATCAGTGAGAACTGGAGACAGGGCTACGAGCAGTACTTC.

Here the CDR3 DNA reads TGTGCCAGCAGCTTGTGGGCGTCTAGCGGGCAGTTTTACGAGCAGTACTTC. Amino acids: CASSLWASSGQFYEQYF. J is TRBJ2-7 and V is TRBV5-8; 8 positions agree with TRBD2. The germline V gene encodes CDR1 SGHTS and CDR2 YDEGEE. The CDR3 totals 17 residues. J lost 4 bases, V lost 1 base, and 13 bases had no gene match. The full variable domain, in which reference TRBV5-8 and TRBJ2-7 provide the parts outside the CDR3, is EAGVTQSPTHLIKTRGQQATLRCSPISGHTSVYWYQQALGLGLQFLLWYDEGEERNRGNFPPRFSGRQFPNYSSELNVNALELEDSALYLCASSLWASSGQFYEQYFGPGTRLTVT.

This chain connects TRBV14 to TRBJ2-7, with 9 bases fitting TRBD2. Losses at the gene ends were 4 bases for V and 5 bases for J; bases not matched to a gene: 12. The CDR3 covers 16 residues. CDR1 SGHDN and CDR2 FVKESK come from the germline V gene. Here the CDR3 DNA reads TGTGCCAGCAGCCTTCTAGGTCAGCGGGAGGACCACGAGCAGTACTTC. Protein product: CASSLLGQREDHEQYF.

The rearrangement joins TRBV7-2 to TRBJ2-5; D is perhaps TRBD2 (5 bases). In germline, CDR1 is SGHTA, CDR2 FQGNSA. The CDR3 spans 13 residues. The V end lost 2 bases, the J end lost 7 bases, and 11 bases lay between the germline ends. The CDR3 coding sequence is TGTGCCAGCAGCTTAAGGGAGTTCGGGACCCAGTACTTC. Its translation: CASSLREFGTQYF.

V gene TRBV6-6 combines with J gene TRBJ2-7; a possible D gene is TRBD2 (6 bases). Germline V gene sequence: CDR1 MNHNY, CDR2 SVGAGI (reference sequence). Trimming shortened V by 6 bases and J by 2 bases, and 14 bases separated the two germline ends. There are 14 residues in the CDR3. DNA for the CDR3: TGTGCCAGCAGAAAGGGAGGAGGGACCTACGAGCAGTACTTC. Protein sequence: CASRKGGGTYEQYF.

V usage is TRBV5-1 and J usage is TRBJ1-4, with a possible D match to TRBD1 (6 bases). Trimming removed 3 bases at V and 7 bases at J, with 13 bases between. The germline CDR1 and CDR2 sequences are SGHRS and YFSETQ. The CDR3 length is 14 residues. The CDR3 protein is CASSWDIGIEKLFF. CDR3 bases: TGCGCCAGCAGCTGGGACATAGGAATTGAAAAACTGTTTTTT.

The rearrangement links TRBV4-3 to TRBJ2-7; 8 nucleotides agree with TRBD1. The CDR3 covers 15 residues. Germline V CDR1 and CDR2: LGHNA, YSLEER. V shed 6 bases, J shed 3 bases, and the junction held 10 bases outside the gene matches. The CDR3 DNA follows: TGCGCCAGCAGTCAGGGGACAGGACCCTTCTACGAGCAGTACTTC. As protein: CASSQGTGPFYEQYF.

The genes are TRBV4-1 and TRBJ2-7; 9 nucleotides align to TRBD1. The CDR3 runs to 17 residues. Germline values: CDR1 MGHRA, CDR2 YSYEKL. With V trimmed by 2 bases and J by 0 bases, 8 bases remained unmatched. CDR3 sequence reads: CASSQTTGGLFSYEQYF. In nucleotides, the CDR3 is TGCGCCAGCAGCCAAACCACAGGGGGCCTCTTCTCCTACGAGCAGTACTTC.

CDR3 nucleotide sequence: TGCGCCAGCAGCCAGACACAGGGGAATGGCTATGGCTACACCTTC. Translated: CASSQTQGNGYGYTF. This chain connects TRBV4-1 to TRBJ1-2; 7 bases align to TRBD1. The CDR3 is 15 residues long. The V gene end was trimmed by 3 bases and the J gene end by 4 bases; junction bases not matched to a gene: 8. Germline V CDR1 and CDR2: MGHRA, YSYEKL.

The chain has TRBV27 and TRBJ2-5, with D maybe TRBD1 (6 bases). The CDR3 is 14 amino acids. From germline, CDR1 is MNHEY and CDR2 SMNVEV (reference sequence). V lost 0 bases and J lost 4, with 9 bases in between. For the CDR3, the DNA is TGTGCCAGCAGTTTATCACAGGGTGGAGAGACCCAGTACTTC. It specifies CASSLSQGGETQYF.

This chain connects TRBV7-9 to TRBJ2-3, with D possibly TRBD1 on 5 matching bases. CDR1 is SEHNR, CDR2 FQNEAQ, per germline (reference sequence). Trimming took 5 bases from V and 4 from J, leaving 10 bases between them. The CDR3 is made up of 13 amino acids. The CDR3 loop reads CASSMGPPDTQYF. The DNA for the CDR3 is TGTGCCAGCAGCATGGGGCCCCCAGATACGCAGTATTTT.

This clone was counted a single time. The chain uses TRBV7-2 and TRBJ2-1; TRBD2 matches 7 bases. CDR3 length equals 14 residues. CDR1 is SGHTA, CDR2 FQGNSA, per germline. V lost 5 bases and J lost 10; bases outside the gene matches: 11. The CDR3 DNA reads as TGTGCCAGCAGCCCAGGACTAGAGCAGGGAGAGCAGTTCTTC. It codes for CASSPGLEQGEQFF. Full variable domain (outside the CDR3, taken from reference TRBV7-2 and TRBJ2-1): GAGVSQSPSNKVTEKGKDVELRCDPISGHTALYWYRQSLGQGLEFLIYFQGNSAPDKSGLPSDRFSAERTGGSVSTLTIQRTQQEDSAVYLCASSPGLEQGEQFFGPGTRLTVL.

The table lists this clone with a count of one. The rearrangement links TRBV5-1 to TRBJ1-4; the D gene is possibly TRBD1 (5 bases). The CDR3 runs to 12 residues. The V gene's germline CDR1 is SGHRS and CDR2 YFSETQ. Trimming took off 4 bases at V and 7 bases at J, with 8 bases between the two ends. For the CDR3, the DNA is TGCGCCAGCAGCCGTACAGGTGAAAAACTGTTTTTT. It translates to CASSRTGEKLFF. Filled out from reference TRBV5-1 and TRBJ1-4, the complete variable domain reads KAGVTQTPRYLIKTRGQQVTLSCSPISGHRSVSWYQQTPGQGLQFLFEYFSETQRNKGNFPGRFSGRQFSNSRSEMNVSTLELGDSALYLCASSRTGEKLFFGSGTQLSVL.

The chain carries TRBV5-1 and TRBJ2-7, with 8 bases identical to TRBD1. The trim removed 3 bases at V and 0 bases at J, leaving 2 bases unmatched. From germline, CDR1 is SGHRS and CDR2 YFSETQ. The CDR3 is 14 amino acids. This CDR3 is CASSSGQVSYEQYF. The DNA of the CDR3 is TGCGCCAGCAGCTCGGGACAGGTCTCCTACGAGCAGTACTTC. Together with reference TRBV5-1 and TRBJ2-7, the CDR3 gives the full variable domain: KAGVTQTPRYLIKTRGQQVTLSCSPISGHRSVSWYQQTPGQGLQFLFEYFSETQRNKGNFPGRFSGRQFSNSRSEMNVSTLELGDSALYLCASSSGQVSYEQYFGPGTRLTVT.

The V gene is TRBV4-1, the J gene TRBJ2-5, with 12 bases that match TRBD2. The CDR3 consists of 17 residues. Unmatched junction bases numbered 6, after V lost 1 base and J lost 3 bases. CDR1 and CDR2 from the germline V gene are MGHRA and YSYEKL. In DNA, the CDR3 is TGCGCCAGCAGCCAAGGACTAGCGGGAGAACTGGAAGAGACCCAGTACTTC. Amino acids: CASSQGLAGELEETQYF.

V usage is TRBV4-3 and J usage is TRBJ2-5; a possible D gene is TRBD2 (6 bases). This CDR3 is 13 amino acids long. Germline V lookup: CDR1 LGHNA, CDR2 YSLEER. V was cut by 4 bases and J by 7 bases, with 13 bases left in between. CDR3 DNA sequence: TGCGCCAGCAGCCCTCGGGGGTCCGGGACCCAGTACTTC. Its translation is CASSPRGSGTQYF.

This clone has just one count. The chain couples TRBV28 to TRBJ2-5; D remains unclear. The CDR3 consists of 13 residues. Trimming pared 5 bases from V and 5 bases from J, leaving 12 bases between. Germline assignment: CDR1 MDHEN and CDR2 SYDVKM. The CDR3 DNA follows: TGTGCCAGCAGTAGCCCGGGTGGGGAGACCCAGTACTTC. Translating it yields CASSSPGGETQYF.

This clone was found a few times. The V and J genes are TRBV28 and TRBJ1-1; D gene unclear. The V gene lost 4 bases and the J gene lost 0 bases, with 15 bases spanning the gap. Germline CDR1 reads MDHEN; CDR2 reads SYDVKM. The CDR3 contains 16 residues. The CDR3 here is CASSSLSWRLNTEAFF. In nucleotides, the CDR3 is TGTGCCAGCAGTTCTCTCAGCTGGAGGCTGAACACTGAAGCTTTCTTT.

This clone was recorded a few times. V is TRBV7-8 and J is TRBJ2-1; TRBD2 matches 10 bases. Looked up from germline, CDR1 is SGHVS and CDR2 is FQNEAQ. The CDR3 runs 14 residues. Trimming at V came to 8 bases and at J to 2 bases, leaving 3 bases not matched to a gene. Written as DNA, the CDR3 is TGTGCCAGCGGAGGGACTAGCGCCTACAATGAGCAGTTCTTC. This codes for CASGGTSAYNEQFF.

The chain uses TRBV29-1 and TRBJ2-1; TRBD2 aligns across 11 bases. Unmatched junction bases numbered 11, after V lost 7 bases and J lost 0 bases. This CDR3 is built from 17 residues. In germline, CDR1 is SQVTM, CDR2 ANQGSEA. CDR3 amino acids: CSDQGLAAPSSYNEQFF. The CDR3 DNA is TGCAGCGACCAGGGACTAGCGGCTCCTAGCTCCTACAATGAGCAGTTCTTC.

The V and J genes are TRBV30 and TRBJ1-2, with 9 bases aligning to TRBD1. The trim removed 4 bases at V and 4 bases at J, leaving 7 bases unmatched. This CDR3 region has 14 residues. From germline, CDR1 is GTSNPN and CDR2 SVGIG (reference sequence). CDR3 sequence: CAWISPTGGYGYTF. The CDR3 coding sequence is TGTGCCTGGATATCCCCGACAGGGGGCTATGGCTACACCTTC.

The J gene is TRBJ2-1, the V gene TRBV2; 8 positions agree with TRBD2. Germline CDR1 is SNHLY and CDR2 is FYNNEI. The V segment lost 4 bases and the J segment 4 bases; nucleotides outside the gene matches: 3. The CDR3 consists of 14 residues. The CDR3: CASSVIAGYNEQFF. The CDR3 region has the DNA TGTGCCAGCAGTGTAATAGCGGGGTACAATGAGCAGTTCTTC.